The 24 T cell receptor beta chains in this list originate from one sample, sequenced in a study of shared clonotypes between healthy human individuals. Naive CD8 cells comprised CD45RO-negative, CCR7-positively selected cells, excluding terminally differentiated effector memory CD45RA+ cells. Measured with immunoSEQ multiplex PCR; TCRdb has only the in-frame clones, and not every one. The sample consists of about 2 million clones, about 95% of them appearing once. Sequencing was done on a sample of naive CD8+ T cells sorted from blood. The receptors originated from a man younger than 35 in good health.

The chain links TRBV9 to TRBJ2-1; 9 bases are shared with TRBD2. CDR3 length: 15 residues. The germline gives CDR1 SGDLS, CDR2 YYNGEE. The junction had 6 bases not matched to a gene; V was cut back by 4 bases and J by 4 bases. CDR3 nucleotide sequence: TGTGCCAGCAGCCCCTCTAGCGGGGATTACAATGAGCAGTTCTTC. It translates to CASSPSSGDYNEQFF.

The CDR3 coding sequence is TGCAGTGCTCGATATAACACTGAAGCTTTCTTT. This sequence encodes CSARYNTEAFF. The chain carries TRBV20-1 and TRBJ1-1; D is uncertain. The V gene lost 5 bases and the J gene lost 2 bases, with 6 bases spanning the gap. Germline V gives CDR1 DFQATT, CDR2 SNEGSKA (reference sequence). There are 11 residues in the CDR3.

CDR3: CASSNRRGAATNEKLFF. The CDR3 bases are TGTGCCAGCAGTAACCGTCGGGGGGCTGCAACTAATGAAAAACTGTTTTTT. The chain links TRBV5-8 to TRBJ1-4, with a weak D call TRBD1 (6 bases). V lost 5 bases to trimming and J lost 0 bases, with 17 bases between them. From germline, CDR1 is SGHTS and CDR2 YDEGEE. This CDR3 is 17 amino acids long.

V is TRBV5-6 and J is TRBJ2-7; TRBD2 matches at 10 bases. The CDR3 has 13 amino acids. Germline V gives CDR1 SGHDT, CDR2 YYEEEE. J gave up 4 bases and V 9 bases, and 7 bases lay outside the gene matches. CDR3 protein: CATTIAGGYEQYF. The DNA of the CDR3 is TGTGCCACCACCATAGCGGGGGGATACGAGCAGTACTTC.

The CDR3 region has the DNA TGTGCCAGCAGACGACGGGGGCAAAGCGAGCAGTACTTC. This encodes CASRRRGQSEQYF. The chain combines TRBV6-1 with TRBJ2-7; D possibly uses TRBD1 or TRBD2 (6 bases each). Germline lookup yields CDR1 MNHNS and CDR2 SASEGT. The CDR3 spans 13 residues. Trimming stripped 6 bases from V and 6 bases from J, with 15 bases between.

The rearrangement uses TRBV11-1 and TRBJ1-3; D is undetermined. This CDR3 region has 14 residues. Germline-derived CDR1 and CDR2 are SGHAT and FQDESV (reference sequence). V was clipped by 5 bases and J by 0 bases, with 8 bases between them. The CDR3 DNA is TGTGCCAGCAGCCCACGGAACTCTGGAAACACCATATATTTT. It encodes CASSPRNSGNTIYF.

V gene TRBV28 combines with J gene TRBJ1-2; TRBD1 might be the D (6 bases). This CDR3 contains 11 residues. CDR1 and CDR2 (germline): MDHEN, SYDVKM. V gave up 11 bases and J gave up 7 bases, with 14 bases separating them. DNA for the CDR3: TGTGCCGGGGAAGGGACATTTGGCTACACCTTC. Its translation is CAGEGTFGYTF.

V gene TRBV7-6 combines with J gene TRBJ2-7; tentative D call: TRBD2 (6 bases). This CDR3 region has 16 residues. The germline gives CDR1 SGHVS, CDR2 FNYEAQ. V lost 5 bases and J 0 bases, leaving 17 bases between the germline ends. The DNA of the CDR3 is TGTGCCAGCAGCCCTCTGGGGGGAGTATACTCCTACGAGCAGTACTTC. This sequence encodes CASSPLGGVYSYEQYF. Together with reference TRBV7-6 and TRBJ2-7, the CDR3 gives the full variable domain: GAGVSQSPRYKVTKRGQDVALRCDPISGHVSLYWYRQALGQGPEFLTYFNYEAQQDKSGLPNDRFSAERPEGSISTLTIQRTEQRDSAMYRCASSPLGGVYSYEQYFGPGTRLTVT.

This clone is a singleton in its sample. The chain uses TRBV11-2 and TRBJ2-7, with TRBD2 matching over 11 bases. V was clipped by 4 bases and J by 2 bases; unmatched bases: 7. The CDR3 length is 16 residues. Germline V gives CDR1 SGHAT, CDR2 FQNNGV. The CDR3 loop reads CASSSLMTSGTYEQYF. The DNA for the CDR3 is TGTGCCAGCAGCTCTTTGATGACTAGCGGGACCTACGAGCAGTACTTC.

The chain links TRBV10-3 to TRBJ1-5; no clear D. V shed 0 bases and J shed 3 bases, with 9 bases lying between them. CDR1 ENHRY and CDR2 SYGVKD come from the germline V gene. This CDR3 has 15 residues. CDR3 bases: TGTGCCATCAGTGAGTCCCCAGCCTACAATCAGCCCCAGCATTTT. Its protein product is CAISESPAYNQPQHF.

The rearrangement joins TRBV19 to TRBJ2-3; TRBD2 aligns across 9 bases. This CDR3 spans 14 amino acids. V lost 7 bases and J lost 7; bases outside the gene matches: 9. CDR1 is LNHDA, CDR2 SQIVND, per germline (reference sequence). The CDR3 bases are TGTGCCAGTATGGGTAGCGGGAGTGGTTATACGCAGTATTTT. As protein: CASMGSGSGYTQYF.

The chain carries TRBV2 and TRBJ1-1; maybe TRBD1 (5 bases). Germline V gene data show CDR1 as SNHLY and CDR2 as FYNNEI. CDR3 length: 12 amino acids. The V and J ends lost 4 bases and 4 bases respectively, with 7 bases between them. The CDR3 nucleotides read TGTGCCAGCAGTGTCGGGACCACTGAAGCTTTCTTT. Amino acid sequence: CASSVGTTEAFF.

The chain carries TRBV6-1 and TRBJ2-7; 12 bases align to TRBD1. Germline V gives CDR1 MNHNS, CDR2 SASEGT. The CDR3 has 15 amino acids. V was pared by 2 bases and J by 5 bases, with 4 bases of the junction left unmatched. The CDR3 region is CASSEFGTGGHEQYF. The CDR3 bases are TGTGCCAGCAGTGAATTCGGGACAGGGGGCCACGAGCAGTACTTC.

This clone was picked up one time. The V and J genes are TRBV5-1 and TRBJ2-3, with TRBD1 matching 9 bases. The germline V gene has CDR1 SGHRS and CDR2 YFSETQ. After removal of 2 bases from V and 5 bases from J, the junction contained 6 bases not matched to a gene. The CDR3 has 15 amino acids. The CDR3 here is CASSLRDRVGDTQYF. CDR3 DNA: TGCGCCAGCAGCTTACGGGACAGGGTCGGAGATACGCAGTATTTT.

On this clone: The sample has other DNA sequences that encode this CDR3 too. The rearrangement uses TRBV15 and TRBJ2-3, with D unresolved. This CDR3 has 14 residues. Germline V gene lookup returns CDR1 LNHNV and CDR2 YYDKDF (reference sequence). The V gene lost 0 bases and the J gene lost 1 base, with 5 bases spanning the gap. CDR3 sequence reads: CATSRDLGTDTQYF. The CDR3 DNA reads TGTGCCACCAGCAGAGATCTTGGCACAGATACGCAGTATTTT.

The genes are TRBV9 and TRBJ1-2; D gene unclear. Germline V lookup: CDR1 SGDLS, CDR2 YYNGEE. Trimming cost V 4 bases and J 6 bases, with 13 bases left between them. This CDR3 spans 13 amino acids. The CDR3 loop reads CASSPQSPHGYTF. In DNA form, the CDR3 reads TGTGCCAGCAGCCCCCAGAGTCCTCATGGCTACACCTTC.

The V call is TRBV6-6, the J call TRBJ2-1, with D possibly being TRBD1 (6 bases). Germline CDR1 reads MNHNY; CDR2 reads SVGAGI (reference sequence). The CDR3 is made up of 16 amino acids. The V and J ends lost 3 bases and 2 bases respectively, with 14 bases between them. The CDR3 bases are TGTGCCAGCAGTTATCGGACAGAGTTCCCCTACAATGAGCAGTTCTTC. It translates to CASSYRTEFPYNEQFF.

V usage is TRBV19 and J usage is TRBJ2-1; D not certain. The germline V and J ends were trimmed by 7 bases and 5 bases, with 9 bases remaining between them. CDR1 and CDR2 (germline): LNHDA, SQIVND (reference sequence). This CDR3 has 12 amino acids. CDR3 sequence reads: CASKPPNNEQFF. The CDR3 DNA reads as TGTGCCAGTAAACCACCGAACAATGAGCAGTTCTTC.

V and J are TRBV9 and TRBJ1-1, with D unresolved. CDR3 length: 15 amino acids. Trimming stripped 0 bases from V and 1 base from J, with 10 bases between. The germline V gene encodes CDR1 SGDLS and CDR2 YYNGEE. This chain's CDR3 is CASSVVGPGNTEAFF. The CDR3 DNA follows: TGTGCCAGCAGCGTAGTCGGCCCGGGGAACACTGAAGCTTTCTTT. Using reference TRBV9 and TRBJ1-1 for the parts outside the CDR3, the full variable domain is DSGVTQTPKHLITATGQRVTLRCSPRSGDLSVYWYQQSLDQGLQFLIQYYNGEERAKGNILERFSAQQFPDLHSELNLSSLELGDSALYFCASSVVGPGNTEAFFGQGTRLTVV.

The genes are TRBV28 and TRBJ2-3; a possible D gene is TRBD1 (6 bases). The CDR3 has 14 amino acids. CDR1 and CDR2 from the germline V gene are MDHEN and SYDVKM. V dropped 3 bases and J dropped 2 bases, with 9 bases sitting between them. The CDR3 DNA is TGTGCCAGCAGTTTGGGGGACATCACAGATACGCAGTATTTT. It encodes CASSLGDITDTQYF.

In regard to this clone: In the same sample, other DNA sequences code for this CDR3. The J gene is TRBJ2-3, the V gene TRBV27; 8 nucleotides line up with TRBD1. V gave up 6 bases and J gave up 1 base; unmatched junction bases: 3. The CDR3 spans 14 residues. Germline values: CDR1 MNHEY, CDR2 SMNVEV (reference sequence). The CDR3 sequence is CASSPGQGTDTQYF. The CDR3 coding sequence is TGTGCCAGCAGCCCGGGACAGGGCACAGATACGCAGTATTTT.

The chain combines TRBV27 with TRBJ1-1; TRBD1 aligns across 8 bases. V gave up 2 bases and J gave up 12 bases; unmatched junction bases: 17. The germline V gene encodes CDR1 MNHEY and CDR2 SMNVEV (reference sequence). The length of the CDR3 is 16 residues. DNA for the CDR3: TGTGCCAGCAGTTTAATTCCGGTGCCAGGGGGCGCTCAAACTTTCTTT. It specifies CASSLIPVPGGAQTFF.

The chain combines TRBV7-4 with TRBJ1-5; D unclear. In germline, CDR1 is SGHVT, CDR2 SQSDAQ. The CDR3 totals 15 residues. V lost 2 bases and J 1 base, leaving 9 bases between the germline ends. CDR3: CASSLQHLSNQPQHF. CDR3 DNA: TGTGCCAGCAGCTTACAGCACCTGAGCAATCAGCCCCAGCATTTT.

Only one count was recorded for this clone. CDR3 nucleotide sequence: TGTGCCAGCAGCGGCGGACAGGGCGACTACGAGCAGTACTTC. Amino acids: CASSGGQGDYEQYF. This rearrangement joins TRBV9 to TRBJ2-7; TRBD1 agrees at 8 bases. CDR1 is SGDLS, CDR2 YYNGEE, per germline. The V and J ends lost 3 bases and 3 bases, in that order; junction bases with no gene match: 5. This CDR3 contains 14 residues.